These 20 T cell receptor beta chains originate from one sample sequenced in a study of blood T cells in healthy people across ages. The authors ran a second PCR of about 6 to 11 cycles using a sample-barcoded 5' primer and a J-beta primer mix. Using its own MiXCR run on the 5' RACE reads, TCRdb lists one record per CDR3 protein. This table has 450,000 to 700,000 distinct CDR3 sequences, roughly 29% appearing once. Material for sequencing was blood. The receptors were sampled from a woman in her 70s in good health.

This clonotype was seen ten or more times. The chain links TRBV25-1 to TRBJ1-1; tentative D call: TRBD1 (5 bases). This CDR3 comprises 16 residues. With 4 bases removed from V and 3 bases from J, the gap between germline ends came to 18 bases. Germline CDR1 is MGHDK and CDR2 is SYGVNS. The CDR3 nucleotides are TGTGCCAGCAGTGGGCCTGGGGGGGGTTGGGACACTGAAGCTTTCTTT. This translates into CASSGPGGGWDTEAFF.

CDR3 protein: CASSQGQRKMGYEQYF. The CDR3 DNA reads as TGCGCCAGCAGCCAAGGACAGCGGAAGATGGGCTACGAGCAGTACTTC. The rearrangement uses TRBV4-3 and TRBJ2-7, with D perhaps TRBD1 or TRBD2 (5 bases each). Trimming took off 1 base at V and 3 bases at J, with 16 bases between the two ends. Germline CDR1 LGHNA, CDR2 YSLEER. The CDR3 sequence is 16 residues long.

This clonotype occurred a few times. V gene TRBV3-1 combines with J gene TRBJ1-1, with TRBD1 as a possible D gene (5 bases). Per germline, CDR1 LGHDT and CDR2 YNNKEL (reference sequence). The CDR3 is 14 amino acids. Trimming took 3 bases from V and 5 from J, leaving 13 bases between them. CDR3 sequence reads: CASSQGNRGTEAFF. CDR3 nucleotide sequence: TGTGCCAGCAGCCAGGGGAACCGGGGGACTGAAGCTTTCTTT.

The chain has TRBV20-1 and TRBJ1-3; D not certain. CDR1 is DFQATT and CDR2 is SNEGSKA in the germline V gene (reference sequence). The CDR3 is 12 amino acids. V lost 0 bases and J 6 bases, leaving 6 bases between the germline ends. CDR3: CSARELENTIYF. Written as DNA, the CDR3 is TGCAGTGCTAGAGAATTAGAAAACACCATATATTTT.

This clonotype turned up a few times. The V and J genes are TRBV11-2 and TRBJ2-7; maybe TRBD1 (5 bases). The V and J ends lost 6 bases and 7 bases respectively, with 13 bases between them. The length of the CDR3 is 12 residues. The V gene's germline CDR1 is SGHAT and CDR2 FQNNGV. The DNA of the CDR3 is TGTGCCAGCAGTTCTCACCGGACAGAGCAGTACTTC. Translated, it gives CASSSHRTEQYF.

This clonotype has just a few counts. The chain couples TRBV2 to TRBJ2-7, with TRBD1 identical over 8 bases. V was pared by 5 bases and J by 7 bases, with 13 bases of the junction left unmatched. Germline CDR1 is SNHLY and CDR2 is FYNNEI. The CDR3 runs 15 residues. DNA for the CDR3: TGTGCCAGCAGTCCCTCGGGACAGGTTATCTGGGAGCAGTACTTC. Translated: CASSPSGQVIWEQYF.

This clonotype was observed at least ten times. CDR3 nucleotides: TGTGCCAGCAGCCCCCCACCGAGACAGGGACATGAGCAGTTCTTC. It translates to CASSPPPRQGHEQFF. This rearrangement joins TRBV7-3 to TRBJ2-1; 7 bases map to TRBD1. The CDR3 has 15 amino acids. V shed 5 bases, J shed 8 bases, and the junction held 12 bases outside the gene matches. The germline gives CDR1 SGHTA, CDR2 FQGTGA.

The chain carries TRBV3-1 and TRBJ2-7; D might be TRBD2 (6 bases). The CDR3 sequence is 16 residues long. Looked up from germline, CDR1 is LGHDT and CDR2 is YNNKEL (reference sequence). V was trimmed by 1 base and J by 3 bases, leaving 16 bases between them. The CDR3 nucleotides read TGTGCCAGCAGCCAAGGTGGGACTCATTACCTCTACGAGCAGTACTTC. This sequence encodes CASSQGGTHYLYEQYF.

This clonotype appeared a few times. V and J are TRBV10-3 and TRBJ1-4, with TRBD1 matching 10 bases. This CDR3 spans 15 amino acids. The trim removed 8 bases at V and 8 bases at J, leaving 11 bases unmatched. In germline, CDR1 is ENHRY, CDR2 SYGVKD. The CDR3 loop reads CAIGDRGVTSEKLFF. In DNA, the CDR3 is TGTGCCATCGGGGACAGGGGAGTCACTAGCGAAAAACTGTTTTTT.

The J gene is TRBJ1-5, the V gene TRBV29-1; 9 bases map to TRBD1. The CDR3 has 13 residues. Germline CDR1 and CDR2: SQVTM and ANQGSEA. Losses at the gene ends were 7 bases for V and 0 bases for J; bases not matched to a gene: 1. CDR3 nucleotides: TGCAGCGCACAGGGGGCTAGCAATCAGCCCCAGCATTTT. It codes for CSAQGASNQPQHF.

This clonotype has just a few counts. The chain recombines TRBV27 with TRBJ1-2; TRBD1 matches 10 bases. The CDR3 extends over 16 amino acids. V was pared by 6 bases and J by 1 base, with 8 bases of the junction left unmatched. Per germline, CDR1 MNHEY and CDR2 SMNVEV (reference sequence). The CDR3, as DNA: TGTGCCAGCAGCAAAAGACAGGGGGCGCTTAACTATGGCTACACCTTC. Protein: CASSKRQGALNYGYTF.

This clonotype was picked up a small number of times. The gene calls are TRBV11-2 and TRBJ1-2; 8 bases agree with TRBD1. V was pared by 0 bases and J by 8 bases, with 2 bases of the junction left unmatched. The CDR3 runs to 13 residues. Per germline, CDR1 SGHAT and CDR2 FQNNGV. The CDR3 protein is CASSLDRQGGYTF. CDR3 nucleotide sequence: TGTGCCAGCAGCTTAGATCGACAGGGGGGCTACACCTTC.

This clonotype was recorded a few times. The rearrangement links TRBV20-1 to TRBJ1-2, with D uncertain. The germline V gene encodes CDR1 DFQATT and CDR2 SNEGSKA (reference sequence). The CDR3 consists of 12 residues. V lost 3 bases to trimming and J lost 4 bases, with 9 bases between them. The CDR3, as DNA: TGCAGTGCTAGTCAGACAAGCTATGGCTACACCTTC. Protein sequence: CSASQTSYGYTF.

This clonotype showed up just a few times. Relative to the germline gene, one junction end is altered; a read error may explain this. The chain combines TRBV5-1 with TRBJ2-4; 8 bases align to TRBD2. Germline CDR1 is SGHRS and CDR2 is YFSETQ. This CDR3 comprises 15 residues. In DNA, the CDR3 is TGCGCCAGCAGGATTGGCGGGGGGACGGGAAACATTCAGCACTTC. Residues: CASRIGGGTGNIQHF.

The chain combines TRBV7-2 with TRBJ2-7, with 8 positions matching TRBD1. Germline V CDR1 and CDR2: SGHTA, FQGNSA. This CDR3 region has 16 residues. With V trimmed by 5 bases and J by 3 bases, 12 bases remained unmatched. The CDR3 coding sequence is TGTGCCAGCAGCGAGGACAGGGAGCGATCCCTCTACGAGCAGTACTTC. Translation gives CASSEDRERSLYEQYF.

The rearrangement joins TRBV9 to TRBJ2-2; TRBD1 or TRBD2 may be the D gene (6 bases each). The length of the CDR3 is 17 residues. Trimming left V 3 bases short and J 2 bases short, with 17 bases between. Germline V gene lookup returns CDR1 SGDLS and CDR2 YYNGEE. As DNA, the CDR3 is TGTGCCAGCAGCGCCCTATACGGGGGACAAAACACCGGGGAGCTGTTTTTT. Its protein is CASSALYGGQNTGELFF.

The table lists this clonotype with many counts. V and J are TRBV4-3 and TRBJ2-1; no firm D call. The V gene lost 1 base and the J gene lost 6 bases, with 13 bases spanning the gap. This CDR3 contains 15 residues. Germline assignment: CDR1 LGHNA and CDR2 YSLEER. CDR3 sequence reads: CASSQVSGLGNEQFF. The CDR3 nucleotides read TGCGCCAGCAGCCAAGTTAGTGGGCTTGGCAATGAGCAGTTCTTC.

This clonotype was detected only a few times. J is TRBJ2-1 and V is TRBV6-2 or TRBV6-3; D gene unclear. Germline CDR1 is MNHEY and CDR2 is SVGEGT. CDR3 length: 16 amino acids. The V end lost 8 bases, the J end lost 0 bases, and 17 bases lay between the germline ends. The CDR3 loop reads CASLGWSASSYNEQFF. CDR3 DNA: TGTGCCAGCCTGGGTTGGTCGGCGAGCTCCTACAATGAGCAGTTCTTC.

V gene TRBV29-1 combines with J gene TRBJ2-6; a possible D gene is TRBD2 (6 bases). CDR3 length equals 16 residues. V lost 4 bases and J lost 4, with 17 bases in between. CDR1 is SQVTM, CDR2 ANQGSEA, per germline. The CDR3 nucleotides are TGCAGCGTTGGGGAGGCAGAAACTCTGGGGGCCAACGTCCTGACTTTC. Amino acid sequence: CSVGEAETLGANVLTF.

The J gene is TRBJ2-5, the V gene TRBV7-2; TRBD2 matches 9 bases. This CDR3 has 15 amino acids. Germline lookup yields CDR1 SGHTA and CDR2 FQGNSA. J lost 6 bases, V lost 3 bases, and 8 bases had no gene match. CDR3 sequence: CASSFYGGGGQTQYF. Here the CDR3 DNA reads TGTGCCAGCAGCTTTTATGGCGGGGGGGGGCAGACCCAGTACTTC.